The rows below give T cell receptor beta chains drawn from one sample of a study of cytomegalovirus exposure and HLA in healthy donors. This table comes from immunoSEQ multiplex PCR, and its TCRdb copy is limited to in-frame clones, with some not included. The data show around 49,000 clones, 94% seen once. Sequenced material: PBMCs. These receptors were collected from a woman younger than 30 in good health and CMV-seropositive. CDR3s include the opening cysteine and the closing phenylalanine or tryptophan. D genes are given only for firm matches. The size entry is marked missing in some rows and otherwise reads once, few, many or a size class.

d_gene: -
j_gene: TRBJ1-1
abundance: once
v_gene: TRBV5-1
CDR3nt: TGCGCCAGCAGCTTGACTTATAGCACTGAAGCTTTCTTT
CDR3aa: CASSLTYSTEAFF

d_gene: TRBD1
j_gene: TRBJ1-1
abundance: -
v_gene: TRBV5-1
CDR3nt: TGCGCCAGCAGCGGAGGGACAGGGTGGACTGAAGCTTTCTTT
CDR3aa: CASSGGTGWTEAFF

d_gene: TRBD2
j_gene: TRBJ2-7
abundance: -
v_gene: TRBV2
CDR3nt: TGTGCCAGCTACGGGACTAGCGGTTTCTACGAGCAGTACTTC
CDR3aa: CASYGTSGFYEQYF

d_gene: -
j_gene: TRBJ2-3
abundance: -
v_gene: TRBV18
CDR3nt: TGTGCCAGCTCACCACCGGCAGCTCCGGAGGGTACGCAGTATTTT
CDR3aa: CASSPPAAPEGTQYF

d_gene: TRBD1
j_gene: TRBJ1-1
abundance: -
v_gene: TRBV5-5
CDR3nt: TGTGCCAGCAGCTTGGTAGGGACAGAAATGAACACTGAAGCTTTCTTT
CDR3aa: CASSLVGTEMNTEAFF

d_gene: -
j_gene: TRBJ1-5
abundance: -
v_gene: TRBV30
CDR3nt: TGTGCCTGGAGTAGCGGGACACTCAATCAGCCCCAGCATTTT
CDR3aa: CAWSSGTLNQPQHF

d_gene: -
j_gene: TRBJ1-4
abundance: -
v_gene: TRBV7-9
CDR3nt: TGTGCCAGCAGCTTACTTCGAGCGGACTTTAATGAAAAACTGTTTTTT
CDR3aa: CASSLLRADFNEKLFF

d_gene: -
j_gene: TRBJ1-1
abundance: -
v_gene: TRBV29-1
CDR3nt: TGCAGCGTTGATCGGGGGTCGGGGACTGAAGCTTTCTTT
CDR3aa: CSVDRGSGTEAFF

d_gene: -
j_gene: TRBJ2-7
abundance: -
v_gene: TRBV28
CDR3nt: TGTGCCAGCAGTTTTCCCGGGACAACCGTCTACGAGCAGTACTTC
CDR3aa: CASSFPGTTVYEQYF

d_gene: TRBD1
j_gene: TRBJ1-3
abundance: -
v_gene: TRBV6-1
CDR3nt: TGTGCCGGCAGACAGGGCGTCTCTGGAAACACCATATATTTT
CDR3aa: CAGRQGVSGNTIYF

d_gene: TRBD1
j_gene: TRBJ2-2
abundance: -
v_gene: TRBV7-2
CDR3nt: TGTGCCAGCAGCCTCCGGACAGGGCTAACCGGGGAGCTGTTTTTT
CDR3aa: CASSLRTGLTGELFF

d_gene: TRBD2
j_gene: TRBJ2-7
abundance: -
v_gene: TRBV5-6
CDR3nt: TGTGCCAGCAGCTCACCGGGACTATCCTACGAGCAGTACTTC
CDR3aa: CASSSPGLSYEQYF

d_gene: -
j_gene: TRBJ1-2
abundance: -
v_gene: TRBV30
CDR3nt: TGTGCCTGGAGTCCCGCCTCTACAGGGTTTGGCTACACCTTC
CDR3aa: CAWSPASTGFGYTF